These 10 T cell receptor beta chains were sequenced from one sample in a study of blood T cell repertoires in COVID-19. The protocol was immunoSEQ multiplex PCR, while the TCRdb copy is restricted to in-frame clones and leaves out a portion. The sample has roughly 520,000 clones, approximately 90% seen once. The specimen was PBMCs or T cells enriched from blood (not recorded which). The source is a middle-aged woman who had recovered from COVID-19.

This clone has more than one count but fewer than ten. This rearrangement joins TRBV2 to TRBJ1-2; TRBD1 agrees at 8 bases. J lost 0 bases, V lost 8 bases, and 17 bases had no gene match. The CDR3 extends over 18 amino acids. Germline lookup yields CDR1 SNHLY and CDR2 FYNNEI. The CDR3 is CASPKMGTGFLSNYGYTF. CDR3 DNA sequence: TGTGCCAGCCCAAAAATGGGGACAGGCTTTCTGTCTAACTATGGCTACACCTTC.

This chain uses TRBV3-1 (or the pseudogene TRBV3-2) with TRBJ2-7; possible D gene TRBD1, 6 bases. Trimming shortened V by 1 base and J by 6 bases, and 16 bases separated the two germline ends. The CDR3 consists of 15 residues. Germline V CDR1 and CDR2: LGHDT, YNNKEL (reference sequence). In DNA form, the CDR3 reads TGTGCCAGCAGCCAAGCGTCGCCCAGGGGTGGCGAGCAGTACTTC. The encoded protein is CASSQASPRGGEQYF.

The rearrangement links TRBV28 to TRBJ1-2; 7 bases match TRBD1. The CDR3 runs to 15 residues. The junction had 11 bases not matched to a gene; V was cut back by 6 bases and J by 4 bases. CDR1 and CDR2 from the germline V gene are MDHEN and SYDVKM. The CDR3 here is CASSSHDRDFYGYTF. In DNA, the CDR3 is TGTGCCAGCAGCTCCCACGACAGGGACTTCTATGGCTACACCTTC.

This clone has only one observation. The gene calls are TRBV6-5 and TRBJ2-7; weak D call: TRBD2 (5 bases). Germline assignment: CDR1 MNHEY and CDR2 SVGAGI. Trimming cost V 0 bases and J 6 bases, with 15 bases left between them. CDR3 length: 15 amino acids. CDR3 bases: TGTGCCAGCAGTTACTCCGTCCCCTCGGGGAGCGAGCAGTACTTC. Translating gives CASSYSVPSGSEQYF.

The chain couples TRBV5-1 to TRBJ2-7; D not resolved. The CDR3 is 15 residues long. Germline V lookup: CDR1 SGHRS, CDR2 YFSETQ. V lost 0 bases to trimming and J lost 0 bases, with 10 bases between them. The CDR3: CASSLAEIPSYEQYF. The CDR3 region has the DNA TGCGCCAGCAGCTTGGCCGAGATCCCCTCCTACGAGCAGTACTTC.

V usage is TRBV14 and J usage is TRBJ2-3; 9 positions match TRBD2. V shed 4 bases, J shed 0 bases, and the junction held 5 bases outside the gene matches. The CDR3 consists of 16 residues. Germline CDR1 is SGHDN and CDR2 is FVKESK. CDR3 sequence: CASSLRLAASTDTQYF. The CDR3, as DNA: TGTGCCAGCAGCCTCCGACTAGCGGCCAGCACAGATACGCAGTATTTT.

CDR3 DNA: TGTGCCAGCAGGGAAACAGGGGTAAGGAACACTGAAGCTTTCTTT. Its translation: CASRETGVRNTEAFF. V usage is TRBV28 and J usage is TRBJ1-1; 7 bases align to TRBD1. Germline values: CDR1 MDHEN, CDR2 SYDVKM. The CDR3 sequence is 15 residues long. The junction had 8 bases not matched to a gene; V was cut back by 6 bases and J by 1 base.

A single count supports this clone. The rearrangement links TRBV7-9 to TRBJ2-3, with 9 bases that match TRBD1. This CDR3 is 14 amino acids long. Germline CDR1 and CDR2: SEHNR and FQNEAQ (reference sequence). The V gene end was trimmed by 6 bases and the J gene end by 3 bases; junction bases not matched to a gene: 4. This CDR3 reads CASSYRGQTDTQYF. Written as DNA, the CDR3 is TGTGCCAGCAGTTACAGGGGGCAGACAGATACGCAGTATTTT. Full variable domain (outside the CDR3, taken from reference TRBV7-9 and TRBJ2-3): DTGVSQNPRHKITKRGQNVTFRCDPISEHNRLYWYRQTLGQGPEFLTYFQNEAQLEKSRLLSDRFSAERPKGSFSTLEIQRTEQGDSAMYLCASSYRGQTDTQYFGPGTRLTVL.

CDR3 amino acids: CASSFDRVNTEAFF. CDR3 coding DNA: TGTGCCAGCAGCTTCGACAGGGTGAACACTGAAGCTTTCTTT. The chain couples TRBV6-5 to TRBJ1-1; 7 bases are a match to TRBD1. The trim removed 6 bases at V and 0 bases at J, leaving 4 bases unmatched. CDR3 length: 14 residues. The germline gives CDR1 MNHEY, CDR2 SVGAGI.

This clone appeared a single time. This chain connects TRBV30 to TRBJ1-1; perhaps TRBD1 as D (6 bases). The CDR3 covers 15 residues. Trimming cost V 4 bases and J 0 bases, with 15 bases left between them. Germline CDR1 is GTSNPN and CDR2 is SVGIG (reference sequence). CDR3 in amino acids: CAWTEQGIMNTEAFF. DNA of the CDR3: TGTGCCTGGACAGAACAGGGAATCATGAACACTGAAGCTTTCTTT.